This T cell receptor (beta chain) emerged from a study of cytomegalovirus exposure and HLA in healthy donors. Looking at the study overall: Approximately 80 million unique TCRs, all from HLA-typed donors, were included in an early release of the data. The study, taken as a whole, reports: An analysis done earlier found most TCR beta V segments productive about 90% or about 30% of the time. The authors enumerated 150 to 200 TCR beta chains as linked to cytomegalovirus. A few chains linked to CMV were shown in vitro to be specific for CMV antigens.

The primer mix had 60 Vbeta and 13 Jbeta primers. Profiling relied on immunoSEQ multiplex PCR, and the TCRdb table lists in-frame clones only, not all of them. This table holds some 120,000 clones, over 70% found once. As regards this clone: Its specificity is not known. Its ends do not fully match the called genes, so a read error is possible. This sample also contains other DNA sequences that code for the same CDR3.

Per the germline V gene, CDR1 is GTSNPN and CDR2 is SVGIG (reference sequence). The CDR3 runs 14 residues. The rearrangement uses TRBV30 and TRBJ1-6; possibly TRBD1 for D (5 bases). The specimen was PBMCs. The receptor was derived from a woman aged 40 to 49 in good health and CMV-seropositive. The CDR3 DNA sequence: TGTGCCTGGAGTGTGGCAGGGCTAAATTCCCCCCTCCACTTT. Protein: CAWSVAGLNSPLHF.